Reported below is one T cell receptor (beta chain). Its antigen is still unknown. This entry is derived from a study of T cell repertoires and HLA-DP antigens. Profiled with immunoSEQ multiplex PCR; TCRdb holds only in-frame clones, not every one. The table includes approximately 86,000 clones, roughly nine tenths detected once. Sequenced: CD4+ T cells from PBMCs. The TCR was taken from a middle-aged man in good health and CMV-seronegative.

The CDR3 DNA reads TGTGCCTGGAGTTTAACCTCCTACGAGCAGTACTTC. The encoded protein is CAWSLTSYEQYF. The J gene is TRBJ2-7, the V gene TRBV30; D is ambiguous. CDR1 and CDR2 from the germline V gene are GTSNPN and SVGIG (reference sequence). The CDR3 extends over 12 amino acids. V was clipped by 2 bases and J by 0 bases, with 5 bases between them. Filled out from reference TRBV30 and TRBJ2-7, the complete variable domain reads SQTIHQWPATLVQPVGSPLSLECTVEGTSNPNLYWYRQAAGRGLQLLFYSVGIGQISSEVPQNLSASRPQDRQFILSSKKLLLSDSGFYLCAWSLTSYEQYFGPGTRLTVT.